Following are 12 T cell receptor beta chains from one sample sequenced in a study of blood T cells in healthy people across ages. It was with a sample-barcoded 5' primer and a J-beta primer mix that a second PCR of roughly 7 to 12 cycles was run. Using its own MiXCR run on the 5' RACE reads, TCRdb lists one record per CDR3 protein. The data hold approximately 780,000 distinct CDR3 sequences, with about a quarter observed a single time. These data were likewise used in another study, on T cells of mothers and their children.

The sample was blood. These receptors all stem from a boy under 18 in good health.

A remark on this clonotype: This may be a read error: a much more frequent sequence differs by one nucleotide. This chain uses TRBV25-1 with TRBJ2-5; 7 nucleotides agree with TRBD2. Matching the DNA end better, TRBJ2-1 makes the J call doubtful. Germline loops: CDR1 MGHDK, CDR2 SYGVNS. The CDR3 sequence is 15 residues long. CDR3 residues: CASSAPGGKNSEQFF. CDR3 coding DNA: TGTGCCAGCAGTGCACCGGGGGGTAAGAACAGTGAGCAGTTCTTC.

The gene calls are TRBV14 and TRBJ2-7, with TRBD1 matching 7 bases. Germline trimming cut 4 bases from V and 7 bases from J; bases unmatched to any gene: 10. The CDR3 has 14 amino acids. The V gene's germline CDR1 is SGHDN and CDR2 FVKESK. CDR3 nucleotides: TGTGCCAGCAGCCTACTCGACAGGGTTGGGGAGCAGTACTTC. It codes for CASSLLDRVGEQYF.

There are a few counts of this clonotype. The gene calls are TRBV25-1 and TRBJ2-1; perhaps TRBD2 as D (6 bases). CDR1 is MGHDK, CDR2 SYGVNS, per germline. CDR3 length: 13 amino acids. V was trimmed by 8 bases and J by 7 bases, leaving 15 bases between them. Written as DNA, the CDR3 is TGTGCCAGCCTGTCGACTAGGGTGAATGAGCAGTTCTTC. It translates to CASLSTRVNEQFF.

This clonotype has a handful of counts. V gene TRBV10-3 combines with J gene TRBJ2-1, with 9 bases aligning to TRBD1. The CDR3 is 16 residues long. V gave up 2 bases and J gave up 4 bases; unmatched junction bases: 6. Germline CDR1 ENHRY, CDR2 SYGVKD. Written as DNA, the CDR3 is TGTGCCATCAGTGAGGGCCCGGGACAGGGTTACAATGAGCAGTTCTTC. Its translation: CAISEGPGQGYNEQFF.

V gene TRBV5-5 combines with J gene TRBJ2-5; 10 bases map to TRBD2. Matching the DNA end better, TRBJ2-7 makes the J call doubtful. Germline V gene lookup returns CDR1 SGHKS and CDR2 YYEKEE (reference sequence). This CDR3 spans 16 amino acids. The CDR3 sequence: CASSLVGSGGIYEQYF. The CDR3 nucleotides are TGTGCCAGCAGCTTGGTAGGTAGCGGGGGGATCTACGAGCAGTACTTC.

The chain's CDR3 is CSARVGRGGLPEAFF. The CDR3 DNA reads TGCAGTGCTAGAGTAGGAAGGGGAGGTCTCCCTGAAGCTTTCTTT. The gene calls are TRBV20-1 and TRBJ1-1; D possibly corresponds to TRBD1 (5 bases). This CDR3 has 15 residues. Per the germline V gene, CDR1 is DFQATT and CDR2 is SNEGSKA (reference sequence). Trimming removed 1 base at V and 6 bases at J, with 18 bases between.

As DNA, the CDR3 is TGTGCCAGCAGCCACCAGGGACGGAACTCTGGAAACACCATATATTTT. Its protein product is CASSHQGRNSGNTIYF. The chain joins TRBV28 to TRBJ1-3; a weak D match, TRBD1 (5 bases). The V and J ends lost 6 bases and 0 bases respectively, with 15 bases between them. In germline, CDR1 is MDHEN, CDR2 SYDVKM. CDR3 length: 16 amino acids.

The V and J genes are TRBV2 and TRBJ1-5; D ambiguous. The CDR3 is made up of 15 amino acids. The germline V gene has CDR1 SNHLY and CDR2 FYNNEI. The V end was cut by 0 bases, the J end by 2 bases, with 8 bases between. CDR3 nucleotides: TGTGCCAGCAGTGAAGCGCTTCGAGGCAATCAGCCCCAGCATTTT. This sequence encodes CASSEALRGNQPQHF.

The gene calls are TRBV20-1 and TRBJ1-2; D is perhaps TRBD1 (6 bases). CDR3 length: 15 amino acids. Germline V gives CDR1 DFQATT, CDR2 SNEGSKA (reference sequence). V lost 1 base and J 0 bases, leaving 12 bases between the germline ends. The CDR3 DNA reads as TGCAGTGCTAGAGGGCGGGACACTTCTAACTATGGCTACACCTTC. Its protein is CSARGRDTSNYGYTF.

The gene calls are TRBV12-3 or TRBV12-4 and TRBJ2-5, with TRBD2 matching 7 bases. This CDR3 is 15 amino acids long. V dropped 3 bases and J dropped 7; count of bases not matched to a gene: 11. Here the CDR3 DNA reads TGTGCCAGCAGTTTTTCAGCTAGCGGTACGGGGACCCAGTACTTC. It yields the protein CASSFSASGTGTQYF.

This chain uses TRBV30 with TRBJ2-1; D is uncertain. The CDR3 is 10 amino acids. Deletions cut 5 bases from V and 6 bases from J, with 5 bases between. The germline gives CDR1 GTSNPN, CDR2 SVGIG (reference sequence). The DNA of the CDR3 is TGTGCCTGGGAAACCAATGAGCAGTTCTTC. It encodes CAWETNEQFF.

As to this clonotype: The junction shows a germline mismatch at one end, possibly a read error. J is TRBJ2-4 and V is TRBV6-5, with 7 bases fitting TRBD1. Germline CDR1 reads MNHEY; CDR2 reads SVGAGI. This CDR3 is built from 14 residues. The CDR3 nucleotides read TGTGCCTGCAGTTACTCGACAGGGCGGTACATTCAGTACTTC. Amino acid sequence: CACSYSTGRYIQYF.